This entry features one T cell receptor beta chain sequence. This sample is part of a study of blood T cell repertoires in COVID-19. Overall study: Samples taken during acute and convalescent COVID-19 were collected in the United States, Italy and Spain. Sources were T cells, B-cell-depleted T cells, or PBMCs; the material itself was cDNA or gDNA.

Original processing methods: The authors estimated nucleated cell counts from reference gene primer amplification. Generated by immunoSEQ multiplex PCR, the TCRdb table keeps only in-frame clones and is missing some. For V, J and clone size, that table is used; D and trimming come from the DNA. The data hold about 410,000 clones, with about nine tenths observed a single time. Germline V gene sequence: CDR1 SGHTA, CDR2 FQGNSA. The ends lost 2 bases at V and 2 bases at J; junction bases unmatched: 3. The CDR3 loop spans 15 amino acids. Recruited during active infection, patients (from Seattle) were subsequently followed longitudinally.

The source is a woman between 35 and 50 years old with COVID-19, enrolled during active disease. J is TRBJ1-3 and V is TRBV7-2; 7 bases line up with TRBD1. The sequencing sample was made of peripheral blood. The CDR3 region is CASSLRDSPGNTIYF. DNA of the CDR3: TGTGCCAGCAGCTTACGGGACAGCCCTGGAAACACCATATATTTT.